One and the same sample provided the 32 T cell receptor beta chains below, sequenced in a study of blood T cell repertoires in COVID-19. Only in-frame clones appear in the TCRdb table, and some are missing; sequencing was by immunoSEQ multiplex PCR. The sample lists more than 200,000 clones, around 89% seen once, with roughly 3.7% in the top ten. Material for sequencing was PBMCs or T cells enriched from blood (not recorded which). The source is a woman younger than 45 who had recovered from COVID-19.

The rearrangement joins TRBV11-3 to TRBJ2-2, with 8 nucleotides matching TRBD2. CDR1 and CDR2 from the germline V gene are SGHNT and YENEEA. Germline trimming cut 3 bases from V and 6 bases from J; bases unmatched to any gene: 6. CDR3 length: 15 amino acids. The CDR3 sequence: CASSFTGRGSGELFF. CDR3 bases: TGTGCCAGCAGCTTCACCGGGAGGGGGTCCGGGGAGCTGTTTTTT.

The J gene is TRBJ2-5, the V gene TRBV30, with TRBD2 matching 11 bases. The junction had 3 bases not matched to a gene; V was cut back by 2 bases and J by 1 base. CDR1 and CDR2 (germline): GTSNPN, SVGIG (reference sequence). The CDR3 totals 15 residues. The CDR3 nucleotides read TGTGCCTGGAGTTCGGGACTAGCGGCCCAAGAGACCCAGTACTTC. This codes for CAWSSGLAAQETQYF.

V usage is TRBV12-3 or TRBV12-4 and J usage is TRBJ2-7; possible D gene TRBD2, 6 bases. The length of the CDR3 is 13 residues. The V gene lost 6 bases and the J gene lost 4 bases, with 13 bases spanning the gap. CDR3 in amino acids: CASRGGVPYEQYF. CDR3 in DNA: TGTGCCAGCAGGGGGGGAGTACCTTACGAGCAGTACTTC.

V and J are TRBV7-8 and TRBJ1-2, with D possibly TRBD1 on 5 matching bases. The CDR3 contains 12 residues. With 5 bases removed from V and 8 bases from J, the gap between germline ends came to 12 bases. Germline lookup yields CDR1 SGHVS and CDR2 FQNEAQ. CDR3 DNA: TGTGCCAGCAGCCCAGGGATTTGGGGCTACACCTTC. This codes for CASSPGIWGYTF.

The chain joins TRBV7-3 to TRBJ2-5, with D perhaps matching TRBD2 (5 bases). V lost 3 bases, J lost 6 bases, and 14 bases lay in between. This CDR3 has 14 amino acids. Germline V gene sequence: CDR1 SGHTA, CDR2 FQGTGA. The CDR3 sequence: CASSLTNDRKTQYF. For the CDR3, the DNA is TGTGCCAGCAGCTTGACTAACGACCGAAAGACCCAGTACTTC.

The table lists this clone with a few counts. This rearrangement joins TRBV25-1 to TRBJ1-1; D perhaps matches TRBD1 (6 bases). Germline V lookup: CDR1 MGHDK, CDR2 SYGVNS. V dropped 1 base and J dropped 0 bases, with 15 bases sitting between them. The CDR3 extends over 17 amino acids. For the CDR3, the DNA is TGTGCCAGCAGTGAATTTTTCGTGACAGGCATGAACACTGAAGCTTTCTTT. Protein sequence: CASSEFFVTGMNTEAFF.

V usage is TRBV28 and J usage is TRBJ2-7; D unresolved. The CDR3 totals 11 residues. V was cut by 5 bases and J by 3 bases, with 5 bases left in between. The germline V gene has CDR1 MDHEN and CDR2 SYDVKM. CDR3: CASSTYYEQYF. As DNA, the CDR3 is TGTGCCAGCAGTACCTACTACGAGCAGTACTTC. Using reference TRBV28 and TRBJ2-7 for the parts outside the CDR3, the full variable domain is DVKVTQSSRYLVKRTGEKVFLECVQDMDHENMFWYRQDPGLGLRLIYFSYDVKMKEKGDIPEGYSVSREKKERFSLILESASTNQTSMYLCASSTYYEQYFGPGTRLTVT.

This chain links TRBV4-3 with TRBJ1-1, with 8 bases fitting TRBD1. The V gene end was trimmed by 2 bases and the J gene end by 5 bases; junction bases not matched to a gene: 4. This CDR3 has 14 amino acids. Germline loops: CDR1 LGHNA, CDR2 YSLEER. CDR3 bases: TGCGCCAGCAGCCAATCAACAGGGGGGACTGAAGCTTTCTTT. Translating gives CASSQSTGGTEAFF.

The rearrangement uses TRBV1 and TRBJ1-5; TRBD1 is the table's D call and was not checked against the DNA. TRBV1 is noted as a pseudogene. The CDR3 is made up of 12 amino acids. The CDR3 nucleotides are TGCACCAGCAAGGGACAGTATCAGCCCCAGCATTTT. It translates to CTSKGQYQPQHF.

V and J are TRBV6-1 and TRBJ1-1, with D unresolved. In germline, CDR1 is MNHNS, CDR2 SASEGT. Deletions cut 1 base from V and 1 base from J, with 4 bases between. This CDR3 contains 13 residues. CDR3 in DNA: TGTGCCAGCAGTGAAGTCTGGAACACTGAAGCTTTCTTT. Its translation is CASSEVWNTEAFF.

V usage is TRBV28 and J usage is TRBJ1-3; D might be TRBD1 (6 bases). Germline values: CDR1 MDHEN, CDR2 SYDVKM. The V end lost 1 base, the J end lost 8 bases, and 15 bases lay between the germline ends. This CDR3 has 15 amino acids. The CDR3 region has the DNA TGTGCCAGCAGTTTATCCGACAGGAAGGGGCACACCATATATTTT. This translates into CASSLSDRKGHTIYF.

The V and J genes are TRBV7-8 and TRBJ2-1; 10 nucleotides line up with TRBD2. The CDR3 extends over 16 amino acids. V lost 6 bases and J lost 4; bases outside the gene matches: 9. CDR1 SGHVS and CDR2 FQNEAQ come from the germline V gene. In nucleotides, the CDR3 is TGTGCCAGCAGGTCATTAGCGGGAGGTGTATACAATGAGCAGTTCTTC. It is translated as CASRSLAGGVYNEQFF.

The chain employs TRBV28 and TRBJ2-1; D may be TRBD1 (6 bases). Trimming took off 6 bases at V and 6 bases at J, with 15 bases between the two ends. CDR1 MDHEN and CDR2 SYDVKM come from the germline V gene. The CDR3 covers 14 residues. The CDR3: CASSNPGQSNEQFF. Here the CDR3 DNA reads TGTGCCAGCAGCAACCCGGGACAAAGCAATGAGCAGTTCTTC.

This sequence joins TRBV24-1 and TRBJ1-5, with a tentative D call TRBD1 (5 bases). Trimming took 1 base from V and 1 from J, leaving 10 bases between them. The length of the CDR3 is 16 residues. The germline V gene has CDR1 KGHDR and CDR2 SFDVKD. The CDR3 DNA follows: TGTGCCACCAGTGATTTCAGGGAGGGCAGCAATCAGCCCCAGCATTTT. Translating gives CATSDFREGSNQPQHF.

The rearrangement uses TRBV19 and TRBJ1-2; D possibly corresponds to TRBD1 (6 bases). Germline CDR1 is LNHDA and CDR2 is SQIVND (reference sequence). The CDR3 is made up of 15 amino acids. V was cut by 6 bases and J by 4 bases, with 18 bases left in between. This CDR3 is CASSSRTGPPYGYTF. The DNA of the CDR3 is TGTGCCAGTAGCTCCCGAACAGGGCCACCCTATGGCTACACCTTC.

This sequence joins TRBV15 and TRBJ2-1; weak D call: TRBD1 (6 bases). The germline gives CDR1 LNHNV, CDR2 YYDKDF (reference sequence). There are 14 residues in the CDR3. V lost 2 bases and J 6 bases, leaving 11 bases between the germline ends. CDR3 sequence (DNA): TGTGCCACCAGCAGAAGGGGGACAAGCAATGAGCAGTTCTTC. It specifies CATSRRGTSNEQFF.

The chain combines TRBV30 with TRBJ1-3; tentative D call: TRBD1 (5 bases). V lost 1 base and J lost 2, with 9 bases in between. Germline V gives CDR1 GTSNPN, CDR2 SVGIG (reference sequence). The CDR3 totals 14 residues. Here the CDR3 reads CAWSEGLTGNTIYF. In DNA, the CDR3 is TGTGCCTGGAGTGAGGGACTCACTGGAAACACCATATATTTT.

Remarks on this clone: At the DNA level, this CDR3 is encoded by other sequences in the same sample as well. V gene TRBV27 combines with J gene TRBJ1-1, with D possibly TRBD1 on 5 matching bases. The CDR3 covers 14 residues. V shed 3 bases and J shed 0 bases, with 8 bases lying between them. Germline lookup yields CDR1 MNHEY and CDR2 SMNVEV (reference sequence). The CDR3, as DNA: TGTGCCAGCAGTTTGGGGCGGCTGAACACTGAAGCTTTCTTT. Its protein product is CASSLGRLNTEAFF.

The chain couples TRBV7-2 to TRBJ2-3, with D possibly being TRBD2 (6 bases). This CDR3 comprises 18 residues. The germline V gene encodes CDR1 SGHTA and CDR2 FQGNSA. V was cut by 5 bases and J by 2 bases, with 23 bases left in between. The CDR3 DNA is TGTGCCAGCAGCATTAGGGAGGCCGGCGGGACCACCACAGATACGCAGTATTTT. Translated: CASSIREAGGTTTDTQYF.

This chain joins TRBV7-9 and TRBJ2-3; 9 bases agree with TRBD2. CDR1 is SEHNR, CDR2 FQNEAQ, per germline (reference sequence). The junction had 0 bases not matched to a gene; V was cut back by 2 bases and J by 0 bases. The CDR3 length is 15 residues. Here the CDR3 DNA reads TGTGCCAGCAGCTTAACTAGCGGGAGCACAGATACGCAGTATTTT. Encoded protein: CASSLTSGSTDTQYF.

The chain links TRBV29-1 to TRBJ2-1; 12 bases map to TRBD2. Trimming cost V 7 bases and J 5 bases; bases outside gene matches: 9. This CDR3 comprises 15 residues. Germline assignment: CDR1 SQVTM and CDR2 ANQGSEA. DNA for the CDR3: TGCAGCGCTCGACCACGGACTAGCGGGAACAATGAGCAGTTCTTC. The encoded protein is CSARPRTSGNNEQFF.

The CDR3 reads CASSPSGQAHSTF. In DNA, the CDR3 is TGTGCCAGCAGCCCCTCGGGACAGGCGCACAGCACCTTC. The gene calls are TRBV7-3 and TRBJ1-2; TRBD1 matches 8 bases. The V segment lost 5 bases and the J segment 13 bases; nucleotides outside the gene matches: 12. Germline CDR1 is SGHTA and CDR2 is FQGTGA. The CDR3 is made up of 13 amino acids.

This clone was observed a single time. This chain links TRBV4-3 with TRBJ2-3; 9 bases agree with TRBD2. Germline loops: CDR1 LGHNA, CDR2 YSLEER. There are 16 residues in the CDR3. Trimming took 0 bases from V and 5 from J; bases not matched to a gene: 6. The CDR3 DNA follows: TGCGCCAGCAGCCAAGAGGGGCGGGAGGGAATAGATACGCAGTATTTT. Its translation: CASSQEGREGIDTQYF.

V gene TRBV7-8 combines with J gene TRBJ2-1; D possibly corresponds to TRBD2 (5 bases). The CDR3 sequence is 12 residues long. Germline V CDR1 and CDR2: SGHVS, FQNEAQ. The V and J ends lost 5 bases and 9 bases respectively, with 11 bases between them. The CDR3 coding sequence is TGTGCCAGCAGCCCCCGCGCGGGTGAGCAGTTCTTC. Translated: CASSPRAGEQFF.

V usage is TRBV7-2 and J usage is TRBJ2-5; 14 positions match TRBD2. Unmatched junction bases numbered 3, after V lost 5 bases and J lost 1 base. CDR3 length equals 16 residues. Looked up from germline, CDR1 is SGHTA and CDR2 is FQGNSA. Written as DNA, the CDR3 is TGTGCCAGCAGCGACGGACTAGCGGGAGGCCAAGAGACCCAGTACTTC. Residues: CASSDGLAGGQETQYF.

This clone has just one count. V is TRBV7-2 and J is TRBJ2-1; tentative D call: TRBD2 (6 bases). V was trimmed by 0 bases and J by 4 bases, leaving 10 bases between them. Germline V CDR1 and CDR2: SGHTA, FQGNSA. The CDR3 spans 15 residues. The CDR3: CASSLASGAYNEQFF. The DNA of the CDR3 is TGTGCCAGCAGCTTAGCTAGCGGAGCTTACAATGAGCAGTTCTTC. The variable domain in full, with the rest retrieved from reference TRBV7-2 and TRBJ2-1, is GAGVSQSPSNKVTEKGKDVELRCDPISGHTALYWYRQSLGQGLEFLIYFQGNSAPDKSGLPSDRFSAERTGGSVSTLTIQRTQQEDSAVYLCASSLASGAYNEQFFGPGTRLTVL.

The V and J genes are TRBV2 and TRBJ2-7, with D possibly being TRBD2 (5 bases). The germline V gene has CDR1 SNHLY and CDR2 FYNNEI. The CDR3 totals 14 residues. Trimming took off 4 bases at V and 5 bases at J, with 15 bases between the two ends. In DNA, the CDR3 is TGTGCCAGCAGTGTAAGAACCGGGGTGGACGAGCAGTACTTC. Amino acids: CASSVRTGVDEQYF.

This chain uses TRBV28 with TRBJ2-3; perhaps TRBD2 as D (6 bases). V was clipped by 5 bases and J by 2 bases, with 11 bases between them. The CDR3 extends over 14 amino acids. The V gene's germline CDR1 is MDHEN and CDR2 SYDVKM. This CDR3 reads CASSGLAITDTQYF. The CDR3 DNA is TGTGCCAGCAGTGGTCTAGCGATCACAGATACGCAGTATTTT.

To note about this clone: Sequence at one end of the junction differs from germline and may be a read error. The genes are TRBV5-1 and TRBJ1-2, with D unresolved. CDR1 and CDR2 (germline): SGHRS, YFSETQ. The CDR3 runs to 15 residues. In nucleotides, the CDR3 is TGCGCCAGCAGCTTGGGAGCCTTAGGAGGATATGGCTACACTTTC. It translates to CASSLGALGGYGYTF.

The CDR3 sequence is CASSGVRSRGNEQFF. In nucleotides, the CDR3 is TGTGCCAGCAGCGGTGTTCGGTCTAGGGGCAATGAGCAGTTCTTC. The rearrangement uses TRBV6-5 and TRBJ2-1, with D tentatively TRBD1 (5 bases). Germline CDR1 is MNHEY and CDR2 is SVGAGI. This CDR3 comprises 15 residues. Trimming cost V 6 bases and J 6 bases, with 18 bases left between them.

The chain links TRBV7-3 to TRBJ2-7, with 10 positions matching TRBD2. V shed 4 bases, J shed 4 bases, and the junction held 7 bases outside the gene matches. The CDR3 extends over 15 amino acids. Germline values: CDR1 SGHTA, CDR2 FQGTGA. The CDR3 nucleotides read TGTGCCAGCAGCTCAGGGGCTAGCGGGAGTTACGAGCAGTACTTC. This translates into CASSSGASGSYEQYF.

The rearrangement links TRBV2 to TRBJ1-1, with D possibly being TRBD1 (5 bases). The V gene lost 0 bases and the J gene lost 0 bases, with 17 bases spanning the gap. The CDR3 length is 18 residues. CDR1 and CDR2 (germline): SNHLY, FYNNEI. The CDR3 here is CASSEARAGRKMNTEAFF. CDR3 DNA: TGTGCCAGCAGTGAAGCGAGAGCAGGGCGGAAGATGAACACTGAAGCTTTCTTT. The full variable domain, in which reference TRBV2 and TRBJ1-1 provide the parts outside the CDR3, is EPEVTQTPSHQVTQMGQEVILRCVPISNHLYFYWYRQILGQKVEFLVSFYNNEISEKSEIFDDQFSVERPDGSNFTLKIRSTKLEDSAMYFCASSEARAGRKMNTEAFFGQGTRLTVV.